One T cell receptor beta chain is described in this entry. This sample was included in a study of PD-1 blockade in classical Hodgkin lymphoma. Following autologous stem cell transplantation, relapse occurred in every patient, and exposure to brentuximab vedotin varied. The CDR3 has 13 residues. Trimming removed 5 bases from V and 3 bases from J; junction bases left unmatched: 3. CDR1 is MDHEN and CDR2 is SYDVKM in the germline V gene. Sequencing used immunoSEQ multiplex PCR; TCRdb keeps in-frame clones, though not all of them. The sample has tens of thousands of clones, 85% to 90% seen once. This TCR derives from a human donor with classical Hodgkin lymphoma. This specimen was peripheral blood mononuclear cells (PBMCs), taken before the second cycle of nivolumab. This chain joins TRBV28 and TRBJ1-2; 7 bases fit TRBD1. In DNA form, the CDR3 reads TGTGCCAGCAGTCCGGGGACAGACTATGGCTACACCTTC. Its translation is CASSPGTDYGYTF.